This T cell receptor (beta chain) was recovered during a study of T-cell reconstitution after alpha-beta-depleted transplantation in children. The study, taken as a whole, reports: Reports say that about two months after transplant, the alpha-beta T cells came out of several hundred graft clones that had expanded. TCRbeta diversity was high at day 60 in some patients (a result of surviving recipient T cells and thymic progenitors). From newly produced T cells came most of the T-cell counts and diversity one year after transplant.

V was clipped by 4 bases and J by 7 bases; unmatched bases: 16. Germline V gives CDR1 MNHNS, CDR2 SASEGT. This CDR3 has 17 amino acids. Unique molecular identifiers were incorporated when the TCRbeta library was constructed. TCRdb independently ran MiXCR on the PCR reads; one entry per CDR3 protein. The data contain roughly 240,000 distinct CDR3 sequences, 7.5% to 9.5% of them singletons. There are a few counts of this clonotype. Its antigen is not known. The origin of this receptor is a male patient under 18 who had a stem cell transplant for acute lymphoblastic leukemia, so the T cells may come from the graft donor. The chain uses TRBV6-1 and TRBJ1-5; TRBD1 agrees at 7 bases. This material consisted of PBMCs, mostly from graft donor cells, taken 180 days after TCRalphabeta/CD19-depleted stem cell transplant. The CDR3 region is CASSVRDSSWGSQPQHF. CDR3 nucleotide sequence: TGTGCCAGCAGTGTGCGGGACAGCTCGTGGGGGTCACAGCCCCAGCATTTT.